The clone carrying this T cell receptor beta chain was found a few times. The data originate from a study of T cell repertoires in cytomegalovirus infection. Germline CDR1 is MDHEN and CDR2 is SYDVKM. This CDR3 is built from 14 residues. TCRdb called the reads again in MiXCR, with one record for every CDR3 protein. This sample has around 320,000 distinct CDR3 sequences, with more than 8% found just once. What was sequenced was PBMCs. This chain joins TRBV28 and TRBJ1-3; the D gene is possibly TRBD1 (5 bases). The sequence was collected from a human donor in good health (CMV status not recorded). Some clones in this sample may be carry-over from other donors' samples. CDR3: CVTGGPQSGNTIYF. CDR3 nucleotide sequence: TGTGTCACAGGAGGCCCCCAATCTGGAAACACCATATATTTT.